The 14 T cell receptor beta chains reported below all come from one sample, sequenced in a study of cytomegalovirus exposure and HLA in healthy donors. 60 Vbeta and 13 Jbeta primers were used in PCR. The data were produced by immunoSEQ multiplex PCR, yet TCRdb's version contains in-frame clones alone and is incomplete. The sample comprises about 120,000 clones, over 60% of which are singletons, and approximately 2.4% rests with the top ten. What was sequenced was PBMCs. These TCRs come from a female donor in good health and CMV-seronegative.

The rearrangement uses TRBV5-6 and TRBJ1-2; 10 bases fit TRBD1. There are 15 residues in the CDR3. The J segment lost 6 bases and the V segment lost 0 bases, leaving 5 bases of the junction unmatched. CDR1 is SGHDT and CDR2 is YYEEEE in the germline V gene. The CDR3 sequence: CASSLATGGRNGYTF. Written as DNA, the CDR3 is TGTGCCAGCAGCTTGGCGACAGGGGGCCGTAATGGCTACACCTTC. The full variable domain, completed using reference TRBV5-6 and TRBJ1-2, is DAGVTQSPTHLIKTRGQQVTLRCSPKSGHDTVSWYQQALGQGPQFIFQYYEEEERQRGNFPDRFSGHQFPNYSSELNVNALLLGDSALYLCASSLATGGRNGYTFGSGTRLTVV.

V usage is TRBV7-2 and J usage is TRBJ2-5, with TRBD2 as a possible D gene (7 bases). Looked up from germline, CDR1 is SGHTA and CDR2 is FQGNSA. The germline V and J ends were trimmed by 5 bases and 10 bases, with 23 bases remaining between them. The length of the CDR3 is 15 residues. In DNA form, the CDR3 reads TGTGCCAGCAGCACCCGGGCGGGGGCTCCAAACGACCAGTACTTC. This encodes CASSTRAGAPNDQYF.

The V and J genes are TRBV18 and TRBJ1-1; no reliable D call. Trimming shortened V by 3 bases and J by 3 bases, and 17 bases separated the two germline ends. CDR1 is KGHSH and CDR2 is LQKENI in the germline V gene. The CDR3 runs 16 residues. The CDR3 nucleotides read TGTGCCAGCTCACCGCTGGCTTGGAGCAGTCACACTGAAGCTTTCTTT. Protein product: CASSPLAWSSHTEAFF. The whole variable domain, filled in from reference TRBV18 and TRBJ1-1, reads NAGVMQNPRHLVRRRGQEARLRCSPMKGHSHVYWYRQLPEEGLKFMVYLQKENIIDESGMPKERFSAEFPKEGPSILRIQQVVRGDSAAYFCASSPLAWSSHTEAFFGQGTRLTVV.

Only a few counts were recorded for this clone. V is TRBV2 and J is TRBJ1-1; unclear D gene. Trimming shortened V by 4 bases and J by 1 base, and 4 bases separated the two germline ends. Germline V CDR1 and CDR2: SNHLY, FYNNEI. CDR3 size: 12 residues. CDR3 region: CASSAGNTEAFF. The CDR3 nucleotides are TGTGCCAGCAGTGCAGGGAACACTGAAGCTTTCTTT.

The chain has TRBV4-1 and TRBJ2-5, with D perhaps matching TRBD2 (7 bases). Deletions cut 4 bases from V and 4 bases from J, with 16 bases between. Per the germline V gene, CDR1 is MGHRA and CDR2 is YSYEKL. The CDR3 is 15 amino acids. The CDR3 here is CASSPIGGPPETQYF. The CDR3 region has the DNA TGCGCCAGCAGCCCGATCGGGGGGCCCCCAGAGACCCAGTACTTC.

The rearrangement joins TRBV4-3 to TRBJ2-5; a possible D gene is TRBD1 (5 bases). The CDR3 totals 15 residues. Germline assignment: CDR1 LGHNA and CDR2 YSLEER. V lost 0 bases to trimming and J lost 5 bases, with 13 bases between them. CDR3 DNA: TGCGCCAGCAGCCAAGAGTATGGGGCGTCGGAGACCCAGTACTTC. Amino acid sequence: CASSQEYGASETQYF.

This clone showed up just a few times. The CDR3 spells CASSRLGQDASGANVLTF. Here the CDR3 DNA reads TGTGCCAGTAGTAGGCTGGGACAGGACGCCTCTGGGGCCAACGTCCTGACTTTC. This chain links TRBV19 with TRBJ2-6, with TRBD1 matching 8 bases. Germline V gene sequence: CDR1 LNHDA, CDR2 SQIVND (reference sequence). J lost 0 bases, V lost 4 bases, and 8 bases had no gene match. There are 18 residues in the CDR3.

The chain's CDR3 is CASSSNRRGSYEQYF. CDR3 nucleotide sequence: TGTGCCAGCAGCTCAAACAGGAGGGGCTCCTACGAGCAGTACTTC. This chain links TRBV7-9 with TRBJ2-7, with TRBD2 as a possible D gene (6 bases). V was shortened by 4 bases and J by 0 bases, with 13 bases between the two germline ends. CDR1 and CDR2 (germline): SEHNR, FQNEAQ (reference sequence). The length of the CDR3 is 15 residues.

Only a few counts were recorded for this clone. The rearrangement joins TRBV5-4 to TRBJ1-2, with 8 bases fitting TRBD1. CDR3 length: 14 residues. V lost 4 bases to trimming and J lost 5 bases; unmatched junction nucleotides: 7. CDR1 SGHNT and CDR2 YYREEE come from the germline V gene (reference sequence). The CDR3 DNA reads as TGTGCCAGCAGCGCAACCGGGACAGGTTATGGCTACACCTTC. Translated: CASSATGTGYGYTF.

This sequence joins TRBV29-1 and TRBJ1-2; possible D gene TRBD1, 5 bases. This CDR3 is built from 13 residues. Germline CDR1 is SQVTM and CDR2 is ANQGSEA. The V gene lost 0 bases and the J gene lost 7 bases, with 12 bases spanning the gap. The CDR3 loop reads CSVEDVWGGGYTF. Here the CDR3 DNA reads TGCAGCGTTGAAGATGTATGGGGGGGTGGCTACACCTTC.

V gene TRBV5-1 combines with J gene TRBJ2-2; the D gene is possibly TRBD1 (5 bases). CDR1 and CDR2 (germline): SGHRS, YFSETQ. This CDR3 has 15 amino acids. Trimming removed 3 bases at V and 1 base at J, with 10 bases between. This chain's CDR3 is CASSSYRRNTGELFF. As DNA, the CDR3 is TGCGCCAGCAGCTCGTACAGGAGGAACACCGGGGAGCTGTTTTTT.

This chain connects TRBV11-2 to TRBJ2-5; 10 nucleotides line up with TRBD2. The CDR3 sequence is 18 residues long. V trimming: 5 bases; J trimming: 2 bases; junction bases outside the gene matches: 14. Germline CDR1 reads SGHAT; CDR2 reads FQNNGV. The CDR3 region is CASSTGAFSGGSQETQYF. The DNA of the CDR3 is TGTGCCAGCAGCACCGGGGCCTTTAGCGGGGGGTCACAAGAGACCCAGTACTTC.

The V call is TRBV7-6, the J call TRBJ2-5; 9 nucleotides line up with TRBD1. After removal of 7 bases from V and 4 bases from J, the junction contained 13 bases not matched to a gene. CDR3 length equals 16 residues. Germline V CDR1 and CDR2: SGHVS, FNYEAQ. The DNA for the CDR3 is TGTGCCAGCACCTCATCGGGACAGGGACTCCGAGAGACCCAGTACTTC. Translation: CASTSSGQGLRETQYF.

The chain is built from TRBV25-1 and TRBJ2-2; the D gene is possibly TRBD1 (5 bases). In germline, CDR1 is MGHDK, CDR2 SYGVNS. V was clipped by 6 bases and J by 2 bases, with 10 bases between them. The CDR3 totals 14 residues. This chain's CDR3 is CASSPRVNTGELFF. The CDR3 DNA sequence: TGTGCCAGCAGCCCCAGGGTAAACACCGGGGAGCTGTTTTTT. The variable domain in full, completed from reference TRBV25-1 and TRBJ2-2, reads EADIYQTPRYLVIGTGKKITLECSQTMGHDKMYWYQQDPGMELHLIHYSYGVNSTEKGDLSSESTVSRIRTEHFPLTLESARPSHTSQYLCASSPRVNTGELFFGEGSRLTVL.